Detailed here is one T cell receptor beta chain. This sample is drawn from a study of blood T cells in healthy people across ages. The germline V gene encodes CDR1 DFQATT and CDR2 SNEGSKA (reference sequence). CDR3 length equals 12 residues. Sample-barcoded 5' priming and a J-beta primer mix drove a second PCR of roughly 7 to 11 cycles. MiXCR, run by TCRdb on the 5' RACE reads, gives a single entry per CDR3 protein. The sample holds some 940,000 distinct CDR3 sequences, just under 30% seen once. This sample also appeared in a second study, on T cells of mothers and their children.

This clonotype was sampled from a woman aged 40 to 50 in good health. The rearrangement links TRBV20-1 to TRBJ1-5; the match to TRBD1 covers 7 bases. The specimen was blood. This CDR3 reads CRARKGGRPQHF. CDR3 sequence (DNA): TGCAGGGCCCGAAAAGGGGGCCGGCCCCAGCATTTT.